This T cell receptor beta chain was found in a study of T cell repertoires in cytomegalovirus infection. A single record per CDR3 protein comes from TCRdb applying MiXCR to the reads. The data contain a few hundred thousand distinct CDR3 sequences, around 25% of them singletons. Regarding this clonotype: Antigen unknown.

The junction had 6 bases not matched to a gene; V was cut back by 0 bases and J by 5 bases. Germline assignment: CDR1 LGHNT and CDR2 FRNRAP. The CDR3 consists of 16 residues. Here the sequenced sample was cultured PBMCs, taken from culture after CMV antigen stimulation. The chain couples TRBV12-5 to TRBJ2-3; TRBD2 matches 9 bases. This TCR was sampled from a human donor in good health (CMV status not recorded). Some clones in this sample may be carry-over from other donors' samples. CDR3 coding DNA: TGTGCTAGTGGTTTGGTTCTAGCGGGATATGGAGATACGCAGTATTTT. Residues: CASGLVLAGYGDTQYF.